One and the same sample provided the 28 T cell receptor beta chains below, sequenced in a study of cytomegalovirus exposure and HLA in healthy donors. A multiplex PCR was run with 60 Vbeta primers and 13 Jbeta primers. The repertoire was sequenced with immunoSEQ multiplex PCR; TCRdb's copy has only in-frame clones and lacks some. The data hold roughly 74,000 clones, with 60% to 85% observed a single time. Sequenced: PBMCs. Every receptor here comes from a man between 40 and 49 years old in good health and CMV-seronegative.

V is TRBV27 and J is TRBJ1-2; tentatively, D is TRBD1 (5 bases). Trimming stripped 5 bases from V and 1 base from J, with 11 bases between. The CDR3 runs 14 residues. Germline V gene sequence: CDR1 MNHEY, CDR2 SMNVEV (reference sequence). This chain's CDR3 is CASSLMGGNYGYTF. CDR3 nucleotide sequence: TGTGCCAGCAGTCTCATGGGGGGTAACTATGGCTACACCTTC.

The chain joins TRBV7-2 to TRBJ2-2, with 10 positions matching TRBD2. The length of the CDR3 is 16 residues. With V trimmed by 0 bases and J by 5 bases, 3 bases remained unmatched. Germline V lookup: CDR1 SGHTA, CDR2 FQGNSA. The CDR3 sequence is CASSLAASGRTGELFF. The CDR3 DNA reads TGTGCCAGCAGCTTAGCTGCTAGCGGGAGAACCGGGGAGCTGTTTTTT.

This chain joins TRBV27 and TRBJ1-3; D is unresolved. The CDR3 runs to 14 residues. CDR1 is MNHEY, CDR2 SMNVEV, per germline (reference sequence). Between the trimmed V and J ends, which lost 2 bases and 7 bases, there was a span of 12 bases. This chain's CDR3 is CASSLNGRGNTIYF. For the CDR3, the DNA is TGTGCCAGCAGTTTAAATGGGAGAGGCAACACCATATATTTT.

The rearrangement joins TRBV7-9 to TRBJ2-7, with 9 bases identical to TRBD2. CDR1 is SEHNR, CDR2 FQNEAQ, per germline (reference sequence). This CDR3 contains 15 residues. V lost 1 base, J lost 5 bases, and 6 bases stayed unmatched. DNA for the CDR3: TGTGCCAGCAGCTTAGTGGGGCTAGCGGGACACGAGCAGTACTTC. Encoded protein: CASSLVGLAGHEQYF.

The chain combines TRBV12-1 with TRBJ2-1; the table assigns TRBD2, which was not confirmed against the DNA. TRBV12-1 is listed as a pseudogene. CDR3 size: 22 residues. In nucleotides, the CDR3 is TGTGCCAGCAGCTTGTGGGACAGGGGGCGGCTAGCGGGAGGGCCGGGGGACAATGAGCAGTTCTTC. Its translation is CASSLWDRGRLAGGPGDNEQFF.

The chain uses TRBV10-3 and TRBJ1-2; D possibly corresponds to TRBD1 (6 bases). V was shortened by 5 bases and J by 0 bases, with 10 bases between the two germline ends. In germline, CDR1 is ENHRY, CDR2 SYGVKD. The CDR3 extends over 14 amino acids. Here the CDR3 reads CAISLGASNYGYTF. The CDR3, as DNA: TGTGCCATCAGTCTGGGGGCCTCTAACTATGGCTACACCTTC.

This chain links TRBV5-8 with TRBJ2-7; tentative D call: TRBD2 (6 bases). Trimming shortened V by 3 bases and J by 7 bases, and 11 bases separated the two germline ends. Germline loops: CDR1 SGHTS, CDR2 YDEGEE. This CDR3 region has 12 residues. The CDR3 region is CASSWKTREQYF. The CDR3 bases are TGTGCCAGCAGCTGGAAGACTAGAGAGCAGTACTTC.

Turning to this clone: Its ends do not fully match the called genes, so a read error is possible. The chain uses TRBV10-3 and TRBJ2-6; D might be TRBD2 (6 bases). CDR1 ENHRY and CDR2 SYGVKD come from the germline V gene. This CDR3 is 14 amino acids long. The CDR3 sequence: CAIVGGPGANGLTF. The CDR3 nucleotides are TGTGCCATCGTGGGGGGACCCGGGGCCAACGGCCTGACTTTC.

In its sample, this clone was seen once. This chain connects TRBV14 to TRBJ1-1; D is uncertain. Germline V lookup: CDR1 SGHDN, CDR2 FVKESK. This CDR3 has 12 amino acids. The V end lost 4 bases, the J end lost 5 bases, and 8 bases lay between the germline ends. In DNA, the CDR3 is TGTGCCAGCAGCCCGAGGCATACTGAAGCTTTCTTT. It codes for CASSPRHTEAFF.

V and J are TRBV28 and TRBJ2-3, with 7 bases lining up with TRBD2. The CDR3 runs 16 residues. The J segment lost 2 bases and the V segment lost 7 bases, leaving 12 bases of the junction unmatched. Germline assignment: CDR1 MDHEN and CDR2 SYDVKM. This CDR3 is CASIAGDGGITDTQYF. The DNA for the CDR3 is TGTGCCAGCATCGCGGGGGACGGCGGGATCACAGATACGCAGTATTTT.

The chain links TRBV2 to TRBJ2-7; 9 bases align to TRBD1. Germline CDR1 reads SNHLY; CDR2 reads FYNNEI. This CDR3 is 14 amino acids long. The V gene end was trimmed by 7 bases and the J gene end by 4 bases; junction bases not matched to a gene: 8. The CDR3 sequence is CASKLQGATYEQYF. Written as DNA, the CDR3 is TGTGCCAGCAAACTACAGGGGGCTACGTACGAGCAGTACTTC.

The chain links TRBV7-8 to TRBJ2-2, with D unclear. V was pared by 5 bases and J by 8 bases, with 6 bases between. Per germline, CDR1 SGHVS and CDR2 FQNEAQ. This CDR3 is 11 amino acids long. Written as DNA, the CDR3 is TGTGCCAGCAGCCTCGAGGGGGAGCTGTTTTTT. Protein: CASSLEGELFF.

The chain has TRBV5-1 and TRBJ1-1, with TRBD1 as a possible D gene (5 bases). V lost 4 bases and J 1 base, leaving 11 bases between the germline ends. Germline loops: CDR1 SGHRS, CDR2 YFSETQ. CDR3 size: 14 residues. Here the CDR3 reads CASSLDIQNTEAFF. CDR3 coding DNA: TGCGCCAGCAGCCTGGACATTCAGAACACTGAAGCTTTCTTT. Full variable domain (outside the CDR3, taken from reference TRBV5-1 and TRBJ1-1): KAGVTQTPRYLIKTRGQQVTLSCSPISGHRSVSWYQQTPGQGLQFLFEYFSETQRNKGNFPGRFSGRQFSNSRSEMNVSTLELGDSALYLCASSLDIQNTEAFFGQGTRLTVV.

The CDR3 DNA follows: TGTGCCAGCAGTGCATACCCTACAGGGGGCGAGCAGTACTTC. Protein sequence: CASSAYPTGGEQYF. This sequence joins TRBV6-1 and TRBJ2-7, with 8 bases identical to TRBD1. The CDR3 totals 14 residues. CDR1 MNHNS and CDR2 SASEGT come from the germline V gene. Unmatched junction bases numbered 8, after V lost 4 bases and J lost 6 bases.

The CDR3 is CASSLWDRASSGELFF. CDR3 coding DNA: TGCGCCAGCAGCCTTTGGGACAGGGCCTCCTCCGGGGAGCTGTTTTTT. V gene TRBV5-1 combines with J gene TRBJ2-2, with 9 positions matching TRBD1. With V trimmed by 4 bases and J by 6 bases, 10 bases remained unmatched. Germline V CDR1 and CDR2: SGHRS, YFSETQ. The CDR3 has 16 amino acids.

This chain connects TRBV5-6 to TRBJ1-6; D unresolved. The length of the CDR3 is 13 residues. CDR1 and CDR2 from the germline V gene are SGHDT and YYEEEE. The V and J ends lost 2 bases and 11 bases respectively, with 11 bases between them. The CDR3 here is CASSFGFSAPLHF. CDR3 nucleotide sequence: TGTGCCAGCAGCTTCGGGTTCAGTGCACCCCTCCACTTT.

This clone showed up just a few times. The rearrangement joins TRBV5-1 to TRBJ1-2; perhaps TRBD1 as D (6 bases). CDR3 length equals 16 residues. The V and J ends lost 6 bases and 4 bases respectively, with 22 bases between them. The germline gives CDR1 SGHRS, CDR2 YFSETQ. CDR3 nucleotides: TGCGCCAGCACCCTCGGGGGGGGCGCTGGGGGCTATGGCTACACCTTC. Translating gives CASTLGGGAGGYGYTF.

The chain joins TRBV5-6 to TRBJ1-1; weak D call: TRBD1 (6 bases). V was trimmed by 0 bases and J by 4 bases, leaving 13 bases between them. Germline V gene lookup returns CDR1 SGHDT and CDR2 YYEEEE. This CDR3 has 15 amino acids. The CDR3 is CASSLVGGPSTEAFF. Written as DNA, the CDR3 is TGTGCCAGCAGCTTGGTTGGGGGCCCTAGCACTGAAGCTTTCTTT.

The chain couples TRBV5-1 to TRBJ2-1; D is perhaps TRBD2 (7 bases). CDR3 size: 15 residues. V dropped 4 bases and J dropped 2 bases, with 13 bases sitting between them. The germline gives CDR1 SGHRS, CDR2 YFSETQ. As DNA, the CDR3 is TGCGCCAGCAGCGGGGAGGGGGGCCCCTACAATGAGCAGTTCTTC. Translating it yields CASSGEGGPYNEQFF.

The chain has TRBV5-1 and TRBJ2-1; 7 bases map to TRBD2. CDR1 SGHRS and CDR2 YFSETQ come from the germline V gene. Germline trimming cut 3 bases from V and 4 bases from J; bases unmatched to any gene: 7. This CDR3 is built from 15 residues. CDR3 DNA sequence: TGCGCCAGCAGCTATTGGCGGGAGAGGTACAATGAGCAGTTCTTC. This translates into CASSYWRERYNEQFF.

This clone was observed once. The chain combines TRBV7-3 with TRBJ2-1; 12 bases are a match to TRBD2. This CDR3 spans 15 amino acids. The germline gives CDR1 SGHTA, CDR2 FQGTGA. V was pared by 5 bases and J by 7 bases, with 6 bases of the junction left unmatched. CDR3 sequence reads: CASSRLAGEYNEQFF. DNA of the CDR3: TGTGCCAGCAGCAGACTAGCGGGAGAATATAATGAGCAGTTCTTC.

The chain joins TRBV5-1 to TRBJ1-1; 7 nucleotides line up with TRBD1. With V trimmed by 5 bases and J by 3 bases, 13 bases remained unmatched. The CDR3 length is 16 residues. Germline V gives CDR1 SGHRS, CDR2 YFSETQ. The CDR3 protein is CASRMKGGALYTEAFF. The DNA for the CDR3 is TGCGCCAGCAGAATGAAAGGGGGCGCGCTGTACACTGAAGCTTTCTTT.

The CDR3 region is CASSLEPGGTGELFF. Here the CDR3 DNA reads TGTGCCAGCAGCTTAGAGCCAGGGGGGACCGGGGAGCTGTTTTTT. The chain uses TRBV11-2 and TRBJ2-2; the D gene is possibly TRBD1 (7 bases). The CDR3 is 15 residues long. Germline-derived CDR1 and CDR2 are SGHAT and FQNNGV. V was cut by 0 bases and J by 5 bases, with 10 bases left in between.

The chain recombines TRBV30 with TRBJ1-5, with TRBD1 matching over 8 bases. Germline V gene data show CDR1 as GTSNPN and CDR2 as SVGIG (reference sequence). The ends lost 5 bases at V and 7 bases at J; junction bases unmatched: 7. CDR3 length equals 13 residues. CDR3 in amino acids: CAWGRQGSQPQHF. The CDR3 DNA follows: TGTGCCTGGGGCAGACAGGGGAGCCAGCCCCAGCATTTT.

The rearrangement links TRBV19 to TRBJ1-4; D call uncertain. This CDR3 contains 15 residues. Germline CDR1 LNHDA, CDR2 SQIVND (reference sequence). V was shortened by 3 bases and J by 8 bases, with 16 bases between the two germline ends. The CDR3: CASSIASGGREKLFF. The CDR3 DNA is TGTGCCAGTAGTATCGCCTCAGGAGGACGAGAAAAACTGTTTTTT.

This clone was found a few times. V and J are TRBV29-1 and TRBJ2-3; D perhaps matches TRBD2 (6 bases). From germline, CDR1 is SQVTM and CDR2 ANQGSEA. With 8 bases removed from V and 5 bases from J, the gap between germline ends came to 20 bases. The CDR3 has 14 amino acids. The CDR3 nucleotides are TGCAGCTTCGTAGCCGGGACTGCACGAGATACGCAGTATTTT. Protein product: CSFVAGTARDTQYF.

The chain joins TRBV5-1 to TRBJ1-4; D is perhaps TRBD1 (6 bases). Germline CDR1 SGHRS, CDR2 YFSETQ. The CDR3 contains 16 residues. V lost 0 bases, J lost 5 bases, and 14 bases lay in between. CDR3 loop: CASSLGGGRGNEKLFF. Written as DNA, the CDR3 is TGCGCCAGCAGCTTGGGCGGGGGCAGAGGCAATGAAAAACTGTTTTTT. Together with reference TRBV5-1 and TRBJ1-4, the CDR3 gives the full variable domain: KAGVTQTPRYLIKTRGQQVTLSCSPISGHRSVSWYQQTPGQGLQFLFEYFSETQRNKGNFPGRFSGRQFSNSRSEMNVSTLELGDSALYLCASSLGGGRGNEKLFFGSGTQLSVL.

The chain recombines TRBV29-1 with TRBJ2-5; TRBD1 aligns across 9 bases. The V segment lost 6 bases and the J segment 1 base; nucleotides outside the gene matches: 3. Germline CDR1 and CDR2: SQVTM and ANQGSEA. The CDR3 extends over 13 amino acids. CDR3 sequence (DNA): TGCAGCGTGCGGACAGGGGTCCAAGAGACCCAGTACTTC. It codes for CSVRTGVQETQYF.